These 5 T cell receptor beta chains were all obtained from the same sample, sequenced in a study of T cell responses to AZD1222 COVID-19 vaccine. TCRdb's table, derived via immunoSEQ multiplex PCR, lists solely in-frame clones and lacks some. The sample records more than 120,000 clones, under 95% being singletons. Source: peripheral blood, taken on day 0 of AZD1222 vaccination. The receptors here all came from an adult in good health.

This chain links TRBV5-1 with TRBJ2-7, with TRBD2 as a possible D gene (6 bases). Looked up from germline, CDR1 is SGHRS and CDR2 is YFSETQ. The CDR3 is made up of 14 amino acids. V lost 5 bases and J lost 1, with 13 bases in between. CDR3 nucleotide sequence: TGCGCCAGCAGGCGGGACTCTCTATCCTACGAGCAGTACTTC. This gives the protein CASRRDSLSYEQYF.

The rearrangement links TRBV27 to TRBJ1-2; 9 bases map to TRBD1. V dropped 5 bases and J dropped 4; count of bases not matched to a gene: 8. The CDR3 sequence is 15 residues long. Germline V CDR1 and CDR2: MNHEY, SMNVEV (reference sequence). This CDR3 is CASSPGTGLGYGYTF. The CDR3 DNA reads as TGTGCCAGCAGTCCTGGGACAGGGCTAGGCTATGGCTACACCTTC.

The genes are TRBV5-4 and TRBJ2-2, with 9 nucleotides matching TRBD2. This CDR3 comprises 18 residues. V was clipped by 0 bases and J by 6 bases; unmatched bases: 12. The germline V gene has CDR1 SGHNT and CDR2 YYREEE (reference sequence). The chain's CDR3 is CASSLEVAGDLRPGELFF. CDR3 DNA: TGTGCCAGCAGCTTGGAGGTAGCGGGAGATCTTAGGCCCGGGGAGCTGTTTTTT.

The chain employs TRBV6-5 and TRBJ1-4; D possibly corresponds to TRBD1 (5 bases). The CDR3 totals 14 residues. Germline CDR1 MNHEY, CDR2 SVGAGI. V dropped 10 bases and J dropped 5 bases, with 17 bases sitting between them. CDR3 protein: CATQSRGLNEKLFF. DNA for the CDR3: TGTGCCACCCAAAGTAGGGGACTAAATGAAAAACTGTTTTTT.

This chain links TRBV10-2 with TRBJ1-6, with no clear D. The germline V and J ends were trimmed by 6 bases and 6 bases, with 12 bases remaining between them. Germline V gene sequence: CDR1 WSHSY, CDR2 SAAADI. This CDR3 contains 14 residues. The CDR3 here is CASRGEQRNSPLHF. DNA of the CDR3: TGCGCCAGCAGAGGCGAGCAGCGTAATTCACCCCTCCACTTT.